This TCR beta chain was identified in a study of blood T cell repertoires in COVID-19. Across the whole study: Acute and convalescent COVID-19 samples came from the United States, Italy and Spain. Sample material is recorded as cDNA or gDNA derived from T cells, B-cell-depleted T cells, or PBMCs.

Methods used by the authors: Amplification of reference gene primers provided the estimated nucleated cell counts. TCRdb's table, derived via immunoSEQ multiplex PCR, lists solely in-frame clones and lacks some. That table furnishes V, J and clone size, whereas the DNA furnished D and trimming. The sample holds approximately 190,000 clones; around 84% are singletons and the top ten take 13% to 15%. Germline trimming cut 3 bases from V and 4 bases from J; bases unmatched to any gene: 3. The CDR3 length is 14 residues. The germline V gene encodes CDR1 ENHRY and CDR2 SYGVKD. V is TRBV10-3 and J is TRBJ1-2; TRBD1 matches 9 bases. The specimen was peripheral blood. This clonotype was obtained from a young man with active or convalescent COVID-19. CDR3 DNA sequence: TGTGCCATCAGTGACCCGACAGGGGGCTATGGCTACACCTTC. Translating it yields CAISDPTGGYGYTF.